These 17 T cell receptor beta chains were sequenced from one sample in a study of shared T cell receptors in the human thymus. The assay was immunoSEQ multiplex PCR, and TCRdb's table has in-frame clones only and misses some. The sample has roughly 410,000 clones; approximately 95% are singletons. The sequencing sample was made of thymocytes. The receptors come from a human donor.

This sequence joins TRBV28 and TRBJ2-7; 7 bases are shared with TRBD1. The V and J ends lost 0 bases and 2 bases, in that order; junction bases with no gene match: 1. Germline V gene data show CDR1 as MDHEN and CDR2 as SYDVKM. The CDR3 extends over 14 amino acids. The CDR3 is CASSLWGQTYEQYF. Written as DNA, the CDR3 is TGTGCCAGCAGTTTATGGGGACAGACCTACGAGCAGTACTTC.

J is TRBJ2-3 and V is TRBV10-2; D unclear. Per germline, CDR1 WSHSY and CDR2 SAAADI. The CDR3 runs to 13 residues. Trimming took off 2 bases at V and 0 bases at J, with 3 bases between the two ends. Here the CDR3 DNA reads TGCGCCAGCAGTGAGGGAAGCACAGATACGCAGTATTTT. Its protein product is CASSEGSTDTQYF.

In nucleotides, the CDR3 is TGTGCCAGCAGCTCCCCTCGGCGGGAGGGCCGCAGTGAGCAGTTCTTC. Translating it yields CASSSPRREGRSEQFF. The V gene is TRBV7-2, the J gene TRBJ2-1, with 9 bases that match TRBD2. Losses at the gene ends were 4 bases for V and 9 bases for J; bases not matched to a gene: 13. The CDR3 contains 16 residues. The V gene's germline CDR1 is SGHTA and CDR2 FQGNSA.

This chain joins TRBV7-3 and TRBJ2-2; 9 positions match TRBD1. The V gene end was trimmed by 1 base and the J gene end by 4 bases; junction bases not matched to a gene: 13. The V gene's germline CDR1 is SGHTA and CDR2 FQGTGA. The length of the CDR3 is 19 residues. This CDR3 is CASSLKLGKGTGITGELFF. The CDR3, as DNA: TGTGCCAGCAGCTTAAAGTTGGGTAAAGGGACAGGGATCACCGGGGAGCTGTTTTTT. The full variable domain, in which reference TRBV7-3 and TRBJ2-2 provide the parts outside the CDR3, is GAGVSQTPSNKVTEKGKYVELRCDPISGHTALYWYRQSLGQGPEFLIYFQGTGAADDSGLPNDRFFAVRPEGSVSTLKIQRTERGDSAVYLCASSLKLGKGTGITGELFFGEGSRLTVL.

The rearrangement uses TRBV11-3 and TRBJ2-7; D might be TRBD1 (5 bases). This CDR3 spans 14 amino acids. The V gene's germline CDR1 is SGHNT and CDR2 YENEEA. Trimming took off 5 bases at V and 6 bases at J, with 17 bases between the two ends. The CDR3 reads CASSPGRSFFEQYF. The CDR3, as DNA: TGTGCCAGCAGCCCAGGGCGGTCCTTCTTCGAGCAGTACTTC.

The chain is built from TRBV27 and TRBJ1-1; perhaps TRBD1 as D (5 bases). The CDR3 is 15 residues long. Per the germline V gene, CDR1 is MNHEY and CDR2 is SMNVEV (reference sequence). Trimming stripped 5 bases from V and 4 bases from J, with 17 bases between. The CDR3 region is CASSPTVGERTEAFF. CDR3 nucleotide sequence: TGTGCCAGCAGTCCCACCGTGGGGGAGCGCACTGAAGCTTTCTTT.

This chain's CDR3 is CASSQFLRSEKLFF. The CDR3 nucleotides read TGCGCCAGCAGCCAATTTTTGAGATCGGAAAAACTGTTTTTT. The rearrangement joins TRBV4-3 to TRBJ1-4, with no clear D. The CDR3 runs to 14 residues. Germline V lookup: CDR1 LGHNA, CDR2 YSLEER. Trimming took off 2 bases at V and 8 bases at J, with 12 bases between the two ends.

About this clone: One end of the junction fails to match germline, which may point to a read error. CDR3 nucleotide sequence: TGTGCCAGCACACCACGGGCCAGGGGGCGGAACTATGGCTACACCTTC. It yields the protein CASTPRARGRNYGYTF. The rearrangement joins TRBV18 to TRBJ1-2; 8 positions agree with TRBD1. There are 16 residues in the CDR3. Germline V lookup: CDR1 KGHSH, CDR2 LQKENI.

The chain recombines TRBV30 with TRBJ1-2; unclear D gene. The CDR3 is made up of 14 amino acids. V lost 3 bases and J lost 0, with 11 bases in between. Germline V gives CDR1 GTSNPN, CDR2 SVGIG (reference sequence). CDR3 nucleotide sequence: TGTGCCTGGAGCACACTACCAGCTAACTATGGCTACACCTTC. Encoded protein: CAWSTLPANYGYTF.

This chain uses TRBV27 with TRBJ2-3, with 7 bases fitting TRBD2. V gave up 7 bases and J gave up 1 base; unmatched junction bases: 14. Germline values: CDR1 MNHEY, CDR2 SMNVEV (reference sequence). The CDR3 length is 17 residues. The CDR3 DNA follows: TGTGCCAGCAAACTTTCCAGCGGGATGGAGGGCACAGATACGCAGTATTTT. Translated, it gives CASKLSSGMEGTDTQYF.

The genes are TRBV27 and TRBJ2-7; 10 bases match TRBD2. The CDR3 sequence is 18 residues long. The V gene's germline CDR1 is MNHEY and CDR2 SMNVEV (reference sequence). Trimming took 8 bases from V and 0 from J; bases not matched to a gene: 16. CDR3: CASGTGLAGVGSSYEQYF. CDR3 DNA sequence: TGTGCCAGCGGGACCGGGCTAGCGGGAGTTGGGAGCTCCTACGAGCAGTACTTC.

The V and J genes are TRBV27 and TRBJ1-2; 7 nucleotides align to TRBD1. Germline V lookup: CDR1 MNHEY, CDR2 SMNVEV (reference sequence). This CDR3 region has 15 residues. Trimming removed 5 bases from V and 5 bases from J; junction bases left unmatched: 11. The CDR3 region has the DNA TGTGCCAGCAGTCTTAACAGGGGAGGAAAATATGGCTACACCTTC. Translation gives CASSLNRGGKYGYTF.

The V gene is TRBV28, the J gene TRBJ2-3; no definite D call. Germline CDR1 MDHEN, CDR2 SYDVKM. V lost 6 bases to trimming and J lost 2 bases, with 24 bases between them. The CDR3 length is 18 residues. The CDR3 region is CASRISPSFKLATDTQYF. In DNA form, the CDR3 reads TGTGCCAGCAGGATTTCTCCATCCTTTAAACTCGCCACAGATACGCAGTATTTT. Filled out from reference TRBV28 and TRBJ2-3, the complete variable domain reads DVKVTQSSRYLVKRTGEKVFLECVQDMDHENMFWYRQDPGLGLRLIYFSYDVKMKEKGDIPEGYSVSREKKERFSLILESASTNQTSMYLCASRISPSFKLATDTQYFGPGTRLTVL.

J is TRBJ2-5 and V is TRBV9, with TRBD2 identical over 11 bases. The ends lost 0 bases at V and 4 bases at J; junction bases unmatched: 14. Per the germline V gene, CDR1 is SGDLS and CDR2 is YYNGEE. This CDR3 contains 19 residues. Written as DNA, the CDR3 is TGTGCCAGCAGCGTAGGCAGACCCATACTAGCGGGAGAAGGAGAGACCCAGTACTTC. Translated: CASSVGRPILAGEGETQYF.

J is TRBJ2-7 and V is TRBV2; tentatively, D is TRBD1 or TRBD2 (5 bases each). Germline V gives CDR1 SNHLY, CDR2 FYNNEI. CDR3 size: 16 residues. V was clipped by 8 bases and J by 3 bases, with 23 bases between them. CDR3 in DNA: TGTGCCAGCGCAATTACTAGACGGGACCGCTACTACGAGCAGTACTTC. Protein: CASAITRRDRYYEQYF.

The rearrangement joins TRBV5-6 to TRBJ2-7; D gene uncertain. Germline V gene lookup returns CDR1 SGHDT and CDR2 YYEEEE. With 2 bases removed from V and 3 bases from J, the gap between germline ends came to 9 bases. This CDR3 contains 13 residues. The CDR3 DNA reads TGTGCCAGCAGCTTTTGGAAATACTACGAGCAGTACTTC. Protein: CASSFWKYYEQYF. The full variable domain, completed using reference TRBV5-6 and TRBJ2-7, is DAGVTQSPTHLIKTRGQQVTLRCSPKSGHDTVSWYQQALGQGPQFIFQYYEEEERQRGNFPDRFSGHQFPNYSSELNVNALLLGDSALYLCASSFWKYYEQYFGPGTRLTVT.

In DNA form, the CDR3 reads TGCGCCAGCAGCCGGACAGGGAGGAACTATGGCTACACCTTC. It encodes CASSRTGRNYGYTF. The V gene is TRBV4-1, the J gene TRBJ1-2, with 8 bases that match TRBD1. The CDR3 extends over 14 amino acids. Germline V gene lookup returns CDR1 MGHRA and CDR2 YSYEKL. Germline trimming cut 4 bases from V and 2 bases from J; bases unmatched to any gene: 3.